Reported below is one TCR beta chain. Its antigen has not been determined. Within one base of it there is no much larger clone, and no base qualities were kept. The data stem from a study of sequential checkpoint blockade in melanoma (dated by TCRdb to about 2019). About the study as a whole: In a 1:1 randomization, patients received either first-line nivolumab then ipilimumab (arm A) or ipilimumab then nivolumab (arm B). Both trial sequences were followed by maintenance nivolumab. DNA from about 100 melanoma tumor samples collected before treatment underwent TCRbeta immunosequencing. For some 22 patients, matched tumor biopsies were taken both before treatment and at week 13, after single-agent nivolumab (arm A) or ipilimumab (arm B). In around four fifths of the matched pre- and post-treatment tumor biopsy pairs, both biopsies came from the same lesion. The full study reports these points: Clinical benefit was about 30 times more likely to be achieved by patients whose tumor T-cell fraction and clonality increased by week 13. Within-arm analyses of tumor T-cell fraction were constrained by small sample sizes and reduced statistical power. Validation of the response-prediction model combining TCR metrics and mutation burden is needed in larger, independent patient cohorts. In the nivolumab-first arm (arm A), an association was found between pretreatment tumor TIL clonality and response (P = .04). Tumor T-cell fraction and clonality correlated with PD-L1 staining and CD8+ T-cell counts but not with mutational load.

TCRbeta CDR3 regions were immunosequenced from genomic DNA with the immunoSEQ Assay. Before high-throughput sequencing, the genomic DNA was amplified using bias-controlled multiplex PCR. In the authors' own workflow: To quantify the absolute abundance of each unique TCRbeta CDR3 region, the sequences were collapsed and filtered. Clonality, defined as 1 minus Pielou's evenness, was calculated using only productive rearrangements. Tumor T-cell fraction was calculated by normalizing TCRbeta template counts to usable DNA, which was estimated from several housekeeping genes. Clones with significantly greater frequencies in on-treatment versus baseline samples were identified using a previously published method. The immuneACCESS repertoire file appears here via TCRdb, limited to in-frame rearrangements. These files lack a portion of the clones; in checked studies, under half of the deficit traces to unresolved V genes, and the cause of the others is not known. From that table come the V and J calls and clone size; the DNA was used to work out D and trimming. The table for this sample lists roughly 20,000 clones; roughly two thirds of them were counted only once. Jointly, the top ten make up 4.8% of the sample.

The treatment or condition label of this sample denotes: randomized to nivolumab then ipilimumab (arm A) or the reverse (arm B). None of the trial patients had been given prior DNA-damaging chemotherapy. Samples were obtained from patients with melanoma enrolled in CheckMate 064, a randomized, open-label phase II trial of sequential checkpoint blockade. Genomic DNA from formalin-fixed paraffin-embedded (FFPE) tissue samples was used for tumor TCR sequencing. Reading the germline V gene gives CDR1 WSHSY and CDR2 SAAADI. Its CDR3 holds 16 amino acids, cysteine through phenylalanine. CDR3 DNA is the only sequence kept; it has 48 bases, read in frame from the first base. The germline ends are 13 bases apart after V is trimmed by 4 bases and J by 0 bases.

This specimen was tumor tissue (inferred from file names), taken from a patient given nivolumab and ipilimumab in sequence. The sequence derives from a human donor with melanoma. The rearranged chain carries TRBV10-2 and TRBJ1-3, and the D gene may be TRBD1, 5 bases matching. Here is the DNA: TGCGCCAGCAGTGCGTTGACGACAGCCTCTGGAAACACCATATATTTT. This yields the protein CASSALTTASGNTIYF.